This record looks at one T cell receptor (beta chain) sequence and its context. The source of the sample is a study of blood T cells in healthy people across ages. A second about 6 to 12 cycle PCR used barcoded and J-beta primers. Each CDR3 protein is one row after TCRdb ran MiXCR on the 5' RACE reads. The profile shows about 800,000 distinct CDR3 sequences, just under 25% of them singletons. CDR1 and CDR2 from the germline V gene are SGHKS and YYEKEE (reference sequence). J lost 7 bases, V lost 1 base, and 6 bases had no gene match. The CDR3 spans 16 residues. These records were also assigned to another study, of T cells of mothers and their children.

This chain connects TRBV5-5 to TRBJ2-1; TRBD2 agrees at 12 bases. The material sequenced was blood. The receptor comes from a boy aged 5 to 17 in good health. CDR3 amino acids: CASSLSLAGGLNEQFF. The DNA for the CDR3 is TGTGCCAGCAGCTTGAGCCTAGCGGGGGGGCTAAATGAGCAGTTCTTC.